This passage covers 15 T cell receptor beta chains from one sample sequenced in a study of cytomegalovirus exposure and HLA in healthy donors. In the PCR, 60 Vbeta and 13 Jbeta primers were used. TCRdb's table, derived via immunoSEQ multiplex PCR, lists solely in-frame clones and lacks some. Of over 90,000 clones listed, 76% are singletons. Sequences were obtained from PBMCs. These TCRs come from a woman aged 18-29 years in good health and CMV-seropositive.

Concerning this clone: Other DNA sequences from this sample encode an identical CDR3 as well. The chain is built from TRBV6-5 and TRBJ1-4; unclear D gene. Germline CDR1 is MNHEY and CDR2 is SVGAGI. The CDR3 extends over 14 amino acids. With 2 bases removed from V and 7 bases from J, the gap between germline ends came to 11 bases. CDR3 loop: CASSYGLVGEKLFF. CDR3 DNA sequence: TGTGCCAGCAGTTACGGGCTGGTGGGTGAAAAACTGTTTTTT.

CDR3 sequence (DNA): TGTGCCAGTAGTCTCAGGGGGCGAGGAGCGGACGAGCAGTACTTC. Amino acids: CASSLRGRGADEQYF. V and J are TRBV19 and TRBJ2-7; TRBD1 matches at 8 bases. The junction had 11 bases not matched to a gene; V was cut back by 5 bases and J by 5 bases. This CDR3 spans 15 amino acids. CDR1 is LNHDA and CDR2 is SQIVND in the germline V gene (reference sequence).

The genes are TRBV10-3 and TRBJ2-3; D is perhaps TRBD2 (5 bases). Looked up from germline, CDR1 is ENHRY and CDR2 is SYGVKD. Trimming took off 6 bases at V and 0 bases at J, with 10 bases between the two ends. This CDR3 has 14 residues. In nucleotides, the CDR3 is TGTGCCATCAGAGAAGCGGAGAGCACAGATACGCAGTATTTT. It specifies CAIREAESTDTQYF.

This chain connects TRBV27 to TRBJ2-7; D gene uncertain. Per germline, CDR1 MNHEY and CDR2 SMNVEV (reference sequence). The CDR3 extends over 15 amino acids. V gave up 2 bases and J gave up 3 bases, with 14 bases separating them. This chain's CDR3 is CASSLTYLSNYEQYF. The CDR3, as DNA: TGTGCCAGCAGTTTAACCTATCTATCGAACTACGAGCAGTACTTC.

The CDR3 region has the DNA TGTGCCAGCAGCTTGCGGGAAACGGGATCTGGAAACACCATATATTTT. Its translation is CASSLRETGSGNTIYF. The V call is TRBV5-5, the J call TRBJ1-3; no firm D call. This CDR3 is 16 amino acids long. Trimming removed 1 base from V and 1 base from J, with 12 bases in between. Germline CDR1 SGHKS, CDR2 YYEKEE (reference sequence).

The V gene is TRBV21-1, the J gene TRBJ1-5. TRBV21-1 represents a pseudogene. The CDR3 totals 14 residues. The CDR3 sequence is CASSKVGGSQPQHF. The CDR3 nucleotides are TGTGCCAGCAGCAAAGTGGGGGGAAGTCAGCCCCAGCATTTT.

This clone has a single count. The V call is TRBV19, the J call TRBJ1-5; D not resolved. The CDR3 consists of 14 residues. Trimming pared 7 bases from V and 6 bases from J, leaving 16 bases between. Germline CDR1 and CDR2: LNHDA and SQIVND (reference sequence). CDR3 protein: CASTVGRGSQPQHF. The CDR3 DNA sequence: TGTGCCAGTACCGTGGGCCGGGGTAGTCAGCCCCAGCATTTT.

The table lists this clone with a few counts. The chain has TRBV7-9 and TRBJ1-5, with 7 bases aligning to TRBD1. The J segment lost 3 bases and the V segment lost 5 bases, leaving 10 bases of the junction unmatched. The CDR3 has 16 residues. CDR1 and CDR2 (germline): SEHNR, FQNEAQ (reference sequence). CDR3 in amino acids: CASSVSGQPYNQPQHF. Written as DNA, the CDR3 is TGTGCCAGCAGCGTATCGGGACAGCCCTACAATCAGCCCCAGCATTTT.

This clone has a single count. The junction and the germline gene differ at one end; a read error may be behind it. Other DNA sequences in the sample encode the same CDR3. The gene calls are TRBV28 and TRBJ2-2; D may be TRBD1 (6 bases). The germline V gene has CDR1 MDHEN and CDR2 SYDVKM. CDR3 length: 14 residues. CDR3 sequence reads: CASSLGQNTGELFF. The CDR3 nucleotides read TGTGCCAGCAGTTTAGGACAGAACACCGGAGAGCTGTTTTTT.

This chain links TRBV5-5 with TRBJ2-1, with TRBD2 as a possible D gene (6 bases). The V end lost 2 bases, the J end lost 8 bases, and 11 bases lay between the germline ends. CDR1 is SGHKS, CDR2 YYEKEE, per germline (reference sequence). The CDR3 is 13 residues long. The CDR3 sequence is CASSFVGTHEQFF. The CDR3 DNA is TGTGCCAGCAGCTTCGTAGGGACTCATGAGCAGTTCTTC.

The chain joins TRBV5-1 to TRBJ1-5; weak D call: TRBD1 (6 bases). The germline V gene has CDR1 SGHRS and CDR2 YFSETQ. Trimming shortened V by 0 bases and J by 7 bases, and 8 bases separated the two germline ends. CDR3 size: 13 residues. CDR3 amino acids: CASSLGTEQPQHF. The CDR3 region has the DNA TGCGCCAGCAGCTTGGGGACAGAACAGCCCCAGCATTTT. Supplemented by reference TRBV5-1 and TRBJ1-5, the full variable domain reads KAGVTQTPRYLIKTRGQQVTLSCSPISGHRSVSWYQQTPGQGLQFLFEYFSETQRNKGNFPGRFSGRQFSNSRSEMNVSTLELGDSALYLCASSLGTEQPQHFGDGTRLSIL.

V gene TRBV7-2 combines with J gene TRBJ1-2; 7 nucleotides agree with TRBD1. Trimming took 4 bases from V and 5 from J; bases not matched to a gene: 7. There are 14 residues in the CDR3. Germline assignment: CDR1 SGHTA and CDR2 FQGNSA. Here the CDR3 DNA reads TGTGCCAGCAGCTCATCCGGGACAGATTATGGCTACACCTTC. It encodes CASSSSGTDYGYTF. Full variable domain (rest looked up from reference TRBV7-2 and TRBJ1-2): GAGVSQSPSNKVTEKGKDVELRCDPISGHTALYWYRQSLGQGLEFLIYFQGNSAPDKSGLPSDRFSAERTGGSVSTLTIQRTQQEDSAVYLCASSSSGTDYGYTFGSGTRLTVV.

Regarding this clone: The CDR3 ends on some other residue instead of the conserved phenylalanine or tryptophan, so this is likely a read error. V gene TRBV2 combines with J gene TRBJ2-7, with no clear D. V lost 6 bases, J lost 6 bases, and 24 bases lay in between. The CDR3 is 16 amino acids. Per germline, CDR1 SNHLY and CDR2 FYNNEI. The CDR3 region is CASRALPVGVLVEQYS. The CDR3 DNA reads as TGTGCCAGCAGGGCCCTTCCAGTAGGCGTCCTAGTCGAGCAGTACTCC.

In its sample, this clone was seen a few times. CDR3 sequence: CASKIPGQNYGYTF. The CDR3 region has the DNA TGTGCCAGCAAAATACCGGGACAAAACTATGGCTACACCTTC. The genes are TRBV27 and TRBJ1-2; possibly TRBD1 for D (6 bases). CDR1 and CDR2 (germline): MNHEY, SMNVEV (reference sequence). V shed 7 bases and J shed 2 bases, with 14 bases lying between them. The CDR3 length is 14 residues.

The CDR3 region has the DNA TGTGCCAGCGCCTCCAGGGGCGCTAACTATGGCTACACCTTC. Its protein is CASASRGANYGYTF. The gene calls are TRBV7-2 and TRBJ1-2, with D perhaps matching TRBD1 (6 bases). The CDR3 is 14 residues long. The germline V and J ends were trimmed by 8 bases and 0 bases, with 13 bases remaining between them. Germline assignment: CDR1 SGHTA and CDR2 FQGNSA.